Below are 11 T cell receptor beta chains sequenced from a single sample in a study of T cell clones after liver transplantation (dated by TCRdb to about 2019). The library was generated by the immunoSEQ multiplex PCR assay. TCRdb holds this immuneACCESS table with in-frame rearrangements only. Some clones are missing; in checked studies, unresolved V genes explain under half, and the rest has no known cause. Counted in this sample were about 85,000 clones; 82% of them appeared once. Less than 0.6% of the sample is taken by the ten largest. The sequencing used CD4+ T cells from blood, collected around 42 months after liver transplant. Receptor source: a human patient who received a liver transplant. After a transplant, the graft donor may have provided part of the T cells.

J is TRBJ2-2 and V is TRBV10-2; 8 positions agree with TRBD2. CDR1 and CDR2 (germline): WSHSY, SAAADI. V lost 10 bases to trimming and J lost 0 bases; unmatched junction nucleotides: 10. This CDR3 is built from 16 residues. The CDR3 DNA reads TGCGCCACCCAGAGAACTAGCGGCGCGAACACCGGGGAGCTGTTTTTT. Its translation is CATQRTSGANTGELFF.

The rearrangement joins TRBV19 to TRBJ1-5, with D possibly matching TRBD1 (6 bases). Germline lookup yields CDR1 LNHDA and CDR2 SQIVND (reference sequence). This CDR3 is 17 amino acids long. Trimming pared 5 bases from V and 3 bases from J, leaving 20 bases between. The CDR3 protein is CASSDPRGTGDNQPQHF. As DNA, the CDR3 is TGTGCCAGTAGTGATCCGAGGGGGACGGGGGACAATCAGCCCCAGCATTTT.

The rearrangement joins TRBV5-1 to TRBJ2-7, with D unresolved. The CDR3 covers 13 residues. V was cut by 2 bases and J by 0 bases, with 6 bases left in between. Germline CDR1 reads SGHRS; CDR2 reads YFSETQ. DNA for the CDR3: TGCGCCAGCAGCTTTACCGCCTCCTACGAGCAGTACTTC. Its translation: CASSFTASYEQYF.

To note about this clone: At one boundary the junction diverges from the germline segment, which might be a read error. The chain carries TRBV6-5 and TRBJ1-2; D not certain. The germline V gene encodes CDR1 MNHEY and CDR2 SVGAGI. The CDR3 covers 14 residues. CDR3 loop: CASSTVEIPGKANF. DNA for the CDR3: TGTGCCAGCAGTACCGTAGAGATCCCGGGAAAGGCTAACTTC.

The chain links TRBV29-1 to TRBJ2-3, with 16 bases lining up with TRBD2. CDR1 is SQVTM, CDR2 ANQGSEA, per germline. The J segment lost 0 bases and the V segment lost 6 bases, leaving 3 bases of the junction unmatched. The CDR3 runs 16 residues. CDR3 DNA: TGCAGCGTCGGGACTAGCGGGAGGGCCAGCACAGATACGCAGTATTTT. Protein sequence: CSVGTSGRASTDTQYF.

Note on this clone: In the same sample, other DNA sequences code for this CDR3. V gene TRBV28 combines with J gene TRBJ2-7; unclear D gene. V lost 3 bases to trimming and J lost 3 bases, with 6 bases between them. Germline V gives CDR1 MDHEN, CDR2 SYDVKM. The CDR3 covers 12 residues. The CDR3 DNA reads TGTGCCAGCAGTTTCCAAAACTACGAGCAGTACTTC. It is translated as CASSFQNYEQYF.

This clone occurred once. The CDR3 nucleotides are TGTGCCAGCAGGGACAGCCGATCTGGAAACACCATATATTTT. Its translation: CASRDSRSGNTIYF. The chain carries TRBV28 and TRBJ1-3, with a possible D match to TRBD1 (6 bases). Trimming cost V 6 bases and J 1 base, with 10 bases left between them. CDR3 length: 14 residues. Germline V gives CDR1 MDHEN, CDR2 SYDVKM.

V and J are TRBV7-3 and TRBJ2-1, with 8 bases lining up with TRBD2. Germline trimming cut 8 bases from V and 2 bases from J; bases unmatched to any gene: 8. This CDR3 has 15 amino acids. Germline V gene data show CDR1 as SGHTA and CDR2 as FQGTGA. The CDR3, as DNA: TGTGCCAGCCTACCTGGTAGCGGGGCCTACAATGAGCAGTTCTTC. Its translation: CASLPGSGAYNEQFF. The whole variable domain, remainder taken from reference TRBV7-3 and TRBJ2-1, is GAGVSQTPSNKVTEKGKYVELRCDPISGHTALYWYRQSLGQGPEFLIYFQGTGAADDSGLPNDRFFAVRPEGSVSTLKIQRTERGDSAVYLCASLPGSGAYNEQFFGPGTRLTVL.

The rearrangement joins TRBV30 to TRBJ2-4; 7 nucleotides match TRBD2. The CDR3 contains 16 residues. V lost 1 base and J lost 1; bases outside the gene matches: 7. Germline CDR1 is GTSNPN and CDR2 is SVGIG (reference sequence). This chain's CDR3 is CAWSGREGKAKNIQYF. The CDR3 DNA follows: TGTGCCTGGAGTGGGAGGGAGGGTAAGGCCAAAAACATTCAGTACTTC.

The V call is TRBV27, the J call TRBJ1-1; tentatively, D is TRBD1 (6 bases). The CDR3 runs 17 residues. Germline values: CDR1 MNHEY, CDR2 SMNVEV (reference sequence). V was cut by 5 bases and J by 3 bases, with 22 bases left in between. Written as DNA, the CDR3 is TGTGCCAGCAGTCACTCCCGGAGGGGGGGAGGGGACACTGAAGCTTTCTTT. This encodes CASSHSRRGGGDTEAFF.

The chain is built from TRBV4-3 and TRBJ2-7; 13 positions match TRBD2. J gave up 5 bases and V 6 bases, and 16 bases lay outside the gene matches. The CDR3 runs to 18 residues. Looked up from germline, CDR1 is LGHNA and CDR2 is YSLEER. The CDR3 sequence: CASSSGLGTSGNGNEQYF. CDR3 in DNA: TGCGCCAGCAGTTCGGGTTTAGGGACTAGCGGGAATGGTAACGAGCAGTACTTC.